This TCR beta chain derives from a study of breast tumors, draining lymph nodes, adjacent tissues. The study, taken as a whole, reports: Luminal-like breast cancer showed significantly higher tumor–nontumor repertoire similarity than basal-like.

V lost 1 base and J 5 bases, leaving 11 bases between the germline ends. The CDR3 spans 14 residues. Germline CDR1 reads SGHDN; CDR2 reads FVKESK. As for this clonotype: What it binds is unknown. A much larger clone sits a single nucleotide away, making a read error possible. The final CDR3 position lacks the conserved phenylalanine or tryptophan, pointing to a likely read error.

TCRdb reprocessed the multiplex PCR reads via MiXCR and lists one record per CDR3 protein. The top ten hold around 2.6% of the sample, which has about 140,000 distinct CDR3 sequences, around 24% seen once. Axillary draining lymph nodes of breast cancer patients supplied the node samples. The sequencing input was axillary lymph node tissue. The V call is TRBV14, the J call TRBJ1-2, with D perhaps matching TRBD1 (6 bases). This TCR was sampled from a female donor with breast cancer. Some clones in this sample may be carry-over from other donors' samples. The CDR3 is CASSQADRFYGYTL. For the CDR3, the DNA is TGTGCCAGCAGCCAAGCCGACAGGTTTTATGGCTACACCCTC.